This paragraph covers one T cell receptor beta chain sequence. Its target is not known. The data belong to a study of cytomegalovirus exposure and HLA in healthy donors. General observations from the study: The study dropped some indistinguishable V segments, TRBV6-2 and TRBV6-3 among them. What a later analysis reportedly showed was that an Asian-associated ancestry cluster had fewer N-insertions than the 666-donor mean. In a later analysis, HLA-associated beta chains showed higher expansion and lower generation probabilities than comparable chains.

Sampled while nominally healthy, donors likely had unrecorded immune exposures. V gave up 5 bases and J gave up 3 bases, with 20 bases separating them. Germline V gives CDR1 SEHNR, CDR2 FQNEAQ (reference sequence). The CDR3 covers 16 residues. The primer mix had 60 Vbeta and 13 Jbeta primers. Measured with immunoSEQ multiplex PCR; TCRdb has only the in-frame clones, and not every one. The sample holds 90,000 to 110,000 clones, around four fifths seen once. The sequenced material came from PBMCs. The TCR sequence derives from a man under 40 in good health and CMV-seronegative. The chain recombines TRBV7-9 with TRBJ2-7, with D possibly being TRBD1 (6 bases). CDR3 coding DNA: TGTGCCAGCAGCCCCAGAGGGGACACCAAGAACTACGAGCAGTACTTC. This codes for CASSPRGDTKNYEQYF.